These T cell receptor beta chains were read from a single sample in a study of glioma-infiltrating T cells. TCRdb called the multiplex PCR reads again in MiXCR, with one record for every CDR3 protein. The sample consists of under 20,000 distinct CDR3 sequences, 58% of them appearing once. Material: glioma tissue, nonneoplastic brain tissue, or PBMCs (not recorded which). The source is a human donor with low-grade glioma or glioblastoma, undergoing nonglioma brain surgery, or in good health (not recorded which). Both conserved end residues are part of each CDR3. The D gene is left open where the match is weak. Some rows have no size entry. The others give once, few or many, or a class for an expanded clone.

v_gene: TRBV27; d_gene: -; len: 12; abundance: -; j_gene: TRBJ2-7; CDR3aa: CASSPQGYEQYF; CDR3nt: TGTGCCAGCAGTCCCCAGGGGTATGAGCAGTACTTC
v_gene: TRBV25-1; d_gene: -; len: 12; abundance: -; j_gene: TRBJ1-4; CDR3aa: CASSLGNEKLFF; CDR3nt: TGTGCCAGCAGTCTCGGTAATGAAAAACTGTTTTTT
v_gene: TRBV6-2/TRBV6-3; d_gene: -; len: 13; abundance: -; j_gene: TRBJ1-2; CDR3aa: CASSPDGPHGYTF; CDR3nt: TGTGCCAGCAGCCCCGACGGGCCCCATGGCTACACCTTC
v_gene: TRBV6-1; d_gene: -; len: 16; abundance: many; j_gene: TRBJ2-3; CDR3aa: CASSTKGLGGTDTQYF; CDR3nt: TGTGCCAGCAGCACTAAAGGCTTAGGGGGGACAGATACGCAGTATTTT
v_gene: TRBV2; d_gene: TRBD1; len: 16; abundance: -; j_gene: TRBJ2-4; CDR3aa: CASSKNPGQGEDIQYF; CDR3nt: TGTGCCAGCAGCAAGAATCCGGGACAGGGGGAGGACATTCAGTACTTC
v_gene: TRBV6-5; d_gene: -; len: 13; abundance: -; j_gene: TRBJ1-1; CDR3aa: CANSYTMNTEAFF; CDR3nt: TGTGCCAACAGTTACACTATGAACACTGAAGCTTTCTTT
v_gene: TRBV19; d_gene: -; len: 14; abundance: few; j_gene: TRBJ1-5; CDR3aa: CASSMMGGGQPQHF; CDR3nt: TGTGCCAGTAGTATGATGGGGGGTGGTCAGCCCCAGCATTTT
v_gene: TRBV6-1; d_gene: -; len: 10; abundance: few; j_gene: TRBJ2-7; CDR3aa: CASGVFGQYF; CDR3nt: TGTGCCAGCGGGGTATTCGGGCAGTACTTC
v_gene: TRBV2; d_gene: -; len: 12; abundance: many; j_gene: TRBJ2-7; CDR3aa: CASTDSSYEQYF; CDR3nt: TGTGCCAGCACGGACAGCTCCTACGAGCAGTACTTC
v_gene: TRBV29-1; d_gene: -; len: 12; abundance: few; j_gene: TRBJ2-3; CDR3aa: CSVVDHTDTQYF; CDR3nt: TGCAGCGTTGTCGACCACACAGATACGCAGTATTTT
v_gene: TRBV6-1; d_gene: -; len: 14; abundance: -; j_gene: TRBJ1-5; CDR3aa: CASSPGPHNQPQHF; CDR3nt: TGTGCCAGCAGTCCCGGGCCCCACAATCAGCCCCAGCATTTT
v_gene: TRBV6-5; d_gene: -; len: 15; abundance: -; j_gene: TRBJ1-1; CDR3aa: CASSYSREGVTEAFF; CDR3nt: TGTGCCAGCAGTTACTCACGGGAGGGGGTGACTGAAGCTTTCTTT
v_gene: TRBV29-1; d_gene: -; len: 14; abundance: -; j_gene: TRBJ1-1; CDR3aa: CSVRGEGVGTEAFF; CDR3nt: TGCAGCGTTCGGGGGGAGGGAGTAGGCACTGAAGCTTTCTTT
v_gene: TRBV6-2/TRBV6-3; d_gene: -; len: 13; abundance: -; j_gene: TRBJ2-7; CDR3aa: CASSPRQDYEQYF; CDR3nt: TGTGCCAGCAGCCCCAGACAGGACTACGAGCAGTACTTC
v_gene: TRBV13; d_gene: TRBD2; len: 16; abundance: -; j_gene: TRBJ2-3; CDR3aa: CASSGPGLAGTDTQYF; CDR3nt: TGTGCCAGCAGCGGCCCGGGACTAGCGGGCACAGATACGCAGTATTTT
v_gene: TRBV20-1; d_gene: -; len: 12; abundance: -; j_gene: TRBJ1-5; CDR3aa: CSVQWSNQPQHF; CDR3nt: TGCAGCGTCCAGTGGAGCAATCAGCCCCAGCATTTT
v_gene: TRBV20-1; d_gene: -; len: 14; abundance: -; j_gene: TRBJ2-1; CDR3aa: CSASTADTYNEQFF; CDR3nt: TGCAGTGCTAGTACAGCGGACACCTACAATGAGCAGTTCTTC
v_gene: TRBV20-1; d_gene: TRBD2; len: 14; abundance: -; j_gene: TRBJ2-1; CDR3aa: CSARPTSEYNEQFF; CDR3nt: TGCAGTGCTAGGCCTACTAGCGAATACAATGAGCAGTTCTTC
v_gene: TRBV30; d_gene: -; len: 14; abundance: many; j_gene: TRBJ1-1; CDR3aa: CAWITGEGNTEAFF; CDR3nt: TGTGCCTGGATCACAGGAGAAGGGAACACTGAAGCTTTCTTT
v_gene: TRBV27; d_gene: TRBD1; len: 16; abundance: medium-sized; j_gene: TRBJ2-3; CDR3aa: CASQSGTGGGTDTQYF; CDR3nt: TGTGCCAGCCAATCCGGGACAGGGGGTGGCACAGATACGCAGTATTTT
v_gene: TRBV6-1; d_gene: -; len: 14; abundance: -; j_gene: TRBJ2-7; CDR3aa: CASNPGHLAYEQYF; CDR3nt: TGTGCCAGCAACCCGGGACACCTGGCCTACGAGCAGTACTTC
v_gene: TRBV27; d_gene: -; len: 15; abundance: -; j_gene: TRBJ1-2; CDR3aa: CASSLNQGSNYGYTF; CDR3nt: TGTGCCAGCAGTTTAAATCAGGGTTCAAACTATGGCTACACCTTC
v_gene: TRBV18; d_gene: -; len: 13; abundance: -; j_gene: TRBJ1-2; CDR3aa: CASSPPVGLGYTF; CDR3nt: TGTGCCAGCTCACCACCGGTAGGACTGGGCTACACCTTC
v_gene: TRBV7-2; d_gene: -; len: 13; abundance: -; j_gene: TRBJ2-1; CDR3aa: CASSYIRGNEQFF; CDR3nt: TGTGCCAGCAGCTATATCAGGGGAAATGAGCAGTTCTTC
v_gene: TRBV20-1; d_gene: TRBD1; len: 16; abundance: -; j_gene: TRBJ1-1; CDR3aa: CSARDAMPGGNTEAFF; CDR3nt: TGCAGTGCTAGAGATGCAATGCCAGGGGGCAACACTGAAGCTTTCTTT
v_gene: TRBV5-1; d_gene: -; len: 14; abundance: -; j_gene: TRBJ1-1; CDR3aa: CASSYLAGATEAFF; CDR3nt: TGCGCCAGCAGCTATTTAGCGGGGGCCACTGAAGCTTTCTTT
v_gene: TRBV6-1; d_gene: -; len: 13; abundance: -; j_gene: TRBJ2-7; CDR3aa: CASSPGSSYEQYF; CDR3nt: TGTGCCAGCAGTCCAGGGAGCTCCTACGAGCAGTACTTC
v_gene: TRBV5-1; d_gene: TRBD1; len: 13; abundance: many; j_gene: TRBJ1-1; CDR3aa: CASSLDRGTEAFF; CDR3nt: TGCGCCAGCAGCCTGGACAGGGGCACTGAAGCTTTCTTT
v_gene: TRBV6-2/TRBV6-3; d_gene: -; len: 16; abundance: many; j_gene: TRBJ2-7; CDR3aa: CASSYSSATIVWRQYF; CDR3nt: TGTGCCAGCAGTTACTCCTCAGCGACGATCGTGTGGAGGCAGTACTTC
v_gene: TRBV20-1; d_gene: -; len: 14; abundance: -; j_gene: TRBJ1-5; CDR3aa: CSARDRFPGQPQHF; CDR3nt: TGCAGTGCTAGAGATCGGTTCCCAGGGCAGCCCCAGCATTTT
v_gene: TRBV20-1; d_gene: -; len: 15; abundance: -; j_gene: TRBJ1-5; CDR3aa: CSARNRYGGLQPQHF; CDR3nt: TGCAGTGCTAGAAACCGCTATGGCGGATTACAGCCCCAGCATTTT
v_gene: TRBV20-1; d_gene: -; len: 13; abundance: many; j_gene: TRBJ1-6; CDR3aa: CSASPSPNSPLHF; CDR3nt: TGCAGTGCTAGTCCCAGCCCGAATTCACCCCTCCACTTT
v_gene: TRBV28; d_gene: TRBD1; len: 14; abundance: -; j_gene: TRBJ1-1; CDR3aa: CASRPQGFDTEAFF; CDR3nt: TGTGCCAGCAGACCACAGGGGTTTGACACTGAAGCTTTCTTT
v_gene: TRBV29-1; d_gene: TRBD2; len: 11; abundance: -; j_gene: TRBJ2-5; CDR3aa: CSAPGGETQYF; CDR3nt: TGCAGCGCCCCGGGGGGGGAGACCCAGTACTTC
v_gene: TRBV18; d_gene: -; len: 12; abundance: -; j_gene: TRBJ2-7; CDR3aa: CASSPAKPEQYF; CDR3nt: TGTGCCAGCTCACCTGCAAAGCCAGAGCAGTACTTC
v_gene: TRBV19; d_gene: -; len: 13; abundance: -; j_gene: TRBJ1-6; CDR3aa: CASSTLPDSPLHF; CDR3nt: TGTGCCAGTAGTACCCTCCCGGATTCACCCCTCCACTTT
v_gene: TRBV7-2; d_gene: -; len: 15; abundance: -; j_gene: TRBJ2-1; CDR3aa: CASSLDDMAYNEQFF; CDR3nt: TGTGCCAGCAGCCTTGACGATATGGCCTACAATGAGCAGTTCTTC
v_gene: TRBV20-1; d_gene: TRBD1; len: 14; abundance: -; j_gene: TRBJ2-7; CDR3aa: CSATTGTGINEQYF; CDR3nt: TGCAGTGCTACCACCGGGACAGGGATCAACGAGCAGTACTTC
v_gene: TRBV28; d_gene: -; len: 15; abundance: many; j_gene: TRBJ2-1; CDR3aa: CASSFPTASADEQFF; CDR3nt: TGTGCCAGCAGTTTCCCCACAGCTAGCGCCGATGAGCAGTTCTTC
v_gene: TRBV11-2; d_gene: TRBD1; len: 13; abundance: -; j_gene: TRBJ1-1; CDR3aa: CASSPDRDTEAFF; CDR3nt: TGTGCCAGCAGTCCTGACAGGGACACTGAAGCTTTCTTT
v_gene: TRBV20-1; d_gene: -; len: 15; abundance: -; j_gene: TRBJ1-5; CDR3aa: CSAGQRAGSYQPQHF; CDR3nt: TGCAGTGCTGGACAGCGGGCAGGGTCTTATCAGCCCCAGCATTTT
v_gene: TRBV6-5; d_gene: -; len: 15; abundance: -; j_gene: TRBJ1-2; CDR3aa: CSSSSSGRGYHGYTF; CDR3nt: TGTTCCAGCAGTTCCTCCGGGAGAGGTTATCATGGCTACACCTTC
v_gene: TRBV6-1; d_gene: -; len: 14; abundance: few; j_gene: TRBJ2-1; CDR3aa: CASRRPGRNNEQFF; CDR3nt: TGTGCCAGCAGACGACCGGGACGCAACAATGAGCAGTTCTTC
v_gene: TRBV28; d_gene: TRBD1; len: 14; abundance: large; j_gene: TRBJ1-1; CDR3aa: CASSLGQSNTEAFF; CDR3nt: TGTGCCAGCAGCTTGGGACAGTCGAACACTGAAGCTTTCTTT
v_gene: TRBV6-1; d_gene: TRBD1; len: 14; abundance: -; j_gene: TRBJ1-1; CDR3aa: CASRPGQMNTEAFF; CDR3nt: TGTGCCAGCAGGCCGGGACAGATGAACACTGAAGCTTTCTTT
v_gene: TRBV2; d_gene: TRBD1; len: 13; abundance: -; j_gene: TRBJ1-1; CDR3aa: CASNGQANTEAFF; CDR3nt: TGTGCCAGCAACGGACAGGCGAACACTGAAGCTTTCTTT
v_gene: TRBV7-9; d_gene: -; len: 13; abundance: many; j_gene: TRBJ1-2; CDR3aa: CASSLYSNYGYTF; CDR3nt: TGTGCCAGCAGCTTATACAGTAACTATGGCTACACCTTC
v_gene: TRBV20-1; d_gene: -; len: 12; abundance: -; j_gene: TRBJ2-7; CDR3aa: CSASITGYEQYF; CDR3nt: TGCAGTGCTAGCATAACCGGCTACGAGCAGTACTTC
v_gene: TRBV29-1; d_gene: -; len: 14; abundance: many; j_gene: TRBJ1-2; CDR3aa: CSVESSRANYGYTF; CDR3nt: TGCAGCGTTGAAAGCAGCAGGGCTAACTATGGCTACACCTTC
v_gene: TRBV6-1; d_gene: -; len: 13; abundance: many; j_gene: TRBJ1-2; CDR3aa: CALSILRNYGYTF; CDR3nt: TGTGCACTTTCCATCCTTCGGAACTATGGCTACACCTTC
v_gene: TRBV7-9; d_gene: TRBD1; len: 14; abundance: -; j_gene: TRBJ1-2; CDR3aa: CASSWTGANYGYTF; CDR3nt: TGTGCCAGCAGCTGGACAGGGGCTAACTATGGCTACACCTTC
v_gene: TRBV18; d_gene: -; len: 16; abundance: -; j_gene: TRBJ2-5; CDR3aa: CASSPPGVGRQETQYF; CDR3nt: TGTGCCAGCTCACCACCGGGTGTGGGACGGCAAGAGACCCAGTACTTC
v_gene: TRBV6-2/TRBV6-3; d_gene: TRBD1; len: 15; abundance: -; j_gene: TRBJ1-5; CDR3aa: CASSRDSYSNQPQHF; CDR3nt: TGTGCCAGCAGCCGGGACAGCTATAGCAATCAGCCCCAGCATTTT
v_gene: TRBV20-1; d_gene: TRBD1; len: 15; abundance: -; j_gene: TRBJ2-7; CDR3aa: CSAREDWTGTYKQYF; CDR3nt: TGCAGTGCTAGAGAAGACTGGACAGGGACCTACAAGCAGTACTTC
v_gene: TRBV7-6; d_gene: TRBD2; len: 12; abundance: few; j_gene: TRBJ2-1; CDR3aa: CASSSSGDEQFF; CDR3nt: TGTGCCAGCAGCTCTAGCGGCGATGAGCAGTTCTTC
v_gene: TRBV6-2/TRBV6-3; d_gene: -; len: 13; abundance: -; j_gene: TRBJ2-5; CDR3aa: CASKTGSQETQYF; CDR3nt: TGTGCCAGCAAAACAGGGTCCCAAGAGACCCAGTACTTC
v_gene: TRBV20-1; d_gene: TRBD1; len: 15; abundance: medium-sized; j_gene: TRBJ1-5; CDR3aa: CSANAGTVENQPQHF; CDR3nt: TGCAGTGCGAATGCCGGGACAGTCGAGAATCAGCCCCAGCATTTT